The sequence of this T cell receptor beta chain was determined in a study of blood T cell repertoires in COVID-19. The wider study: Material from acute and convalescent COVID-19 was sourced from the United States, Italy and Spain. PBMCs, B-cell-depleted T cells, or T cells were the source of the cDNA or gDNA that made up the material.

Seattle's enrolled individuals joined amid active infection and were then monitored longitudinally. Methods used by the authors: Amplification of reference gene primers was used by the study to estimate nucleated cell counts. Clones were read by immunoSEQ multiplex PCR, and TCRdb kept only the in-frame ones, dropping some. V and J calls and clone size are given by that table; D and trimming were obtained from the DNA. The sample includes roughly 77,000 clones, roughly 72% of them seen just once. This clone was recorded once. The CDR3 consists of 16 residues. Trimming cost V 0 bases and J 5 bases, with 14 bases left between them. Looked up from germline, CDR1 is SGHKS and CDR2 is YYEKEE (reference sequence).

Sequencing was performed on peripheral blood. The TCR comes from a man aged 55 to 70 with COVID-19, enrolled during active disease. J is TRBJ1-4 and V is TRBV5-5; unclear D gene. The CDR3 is CASSLEGSGLNEKLFF. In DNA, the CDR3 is TGTGCCAGCAGCTTGGAAGGGAGTGGGTTAAATGAAAAACTGTTTTTT. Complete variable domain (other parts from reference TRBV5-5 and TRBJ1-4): DAGVTQSPTHLIKTRGQQVTLRCSPISGHKSVSWYQQVLGQGPQFIFQYYEKEERGRGNFPDRFSARQFPNYSSELNVNALLLGDSALYLCASSLEGSGLNEKLFFGSGTQLSVL.